The present T cell receptor (beta chain) was sequenced within a study of T cell responses to AZD1222 COVID-19 vaccine. Findings of the study overall: The donors showed a predominance of white British ancestry and of females, with possible underestimation of clonal diversity. Regions 160-218 and 743-854 held dominance among vaccine-associated CD4 TCRs, which spanned spike. Recipients of AZD1222 seropositive at baseline numbered only 5 or 6.

The CDR3 sequence is 17 residues long. Some clones are missing from TCRdb's copy, which holds only in-frame ones; the method was immunoSEQ multiplex PCR. The sample lists some 58,000 clones; about 87% were seen once. A note on this clone: What it binds is not known.

The rearrangement links TRBV21-1 to TRBJ2-7; whether TRBD2, the table's D call, matches the DNA was not checked. TRBV21-1 has pseudogene status. The receptor's source is an adult in good health. The specimen was peripheral blood, collected on day 0 of AZD1222 vaccination. The CDR3 region is CASSKMGLAGEAYEQYF. The CDR3 bases are TGTGCCAGCAGCAAAATGGGACTAGCGGGAGAAGCCTACGAGCAGTACTTC.